The 14 T cell receptor beta chains below all came from one sample that was sequenced in a study of T cells in localized non-small cell lung cancer. TCRdb's table, derived via immunoSEQ multiplex PCR, lists solely in-frame clones and lacks some. The sample lists more than 20,000 clones; around nine tenths were seen once. Sequences were derived from peripheral blood, sampled before any cancer treatment. Source of these receptors: a female donor at least 60 years old with stage I lung adenocarcinoma.

The chain is built from TRBV7-3 and TRBJ1-1; D is possibly TRBD1 (5 bases). Between the trimmed V and J ends, which lost 4 bases and 2 bases, there was a span of 8 bases. CDR1 and CDR2 from the germline V gene are SGHTA and FQGTGA. The CDR3 is made up of 13 amino acids. For the CDR3, the DNA is TGTGCCAGCAGCTCTGACAGCAACACTGAAGCTTTCTTT. It translates to CASSSDSNTEAFF.

The V call is TRBV5-6, the J call TRBJ2-1; 8 nucleotides match TRBD1. The CDR3 extends over 15 amino acids. CDR1 SGHDT and CDR2 YYEEEE come from the germline V gene. With V trimmed by 4 bases and J by 7 bases, 10 bases remained unmatched. The CDR3: CASSARTGWGNEQFF. In DNA, the CDR3 is TGTGCCAGCAGCGCCAGGACAGGGTGGGGGAATGAGCAGTTCTTC. Supplemented by reference TRBV5-6 and TRBJ2-1, the full variable domain reads DAGVTQSPTHLIKTRGQQVTLRCSPKSGHDTVSWYQQALGQGPQFIFQYYEEEERQRGNFPDRFSGHQFPNYSSELNVNALLLGDSALYLCASSARTGWGNEQFFGPGTRLTVL.

This clone was observed once. This chain links TRBV2 with TRBJ2-3; 8 nucleotides align to TRBD2. V lost 3 bases, J lost 4 bases, and 6 bases stayed unmatched. Germline values: CDR1 SNHLY, CDR2 FYNNEI. The length of the CDR3 is 15 residues. In DNA, the CDR3 is TGTGCCAGCAGTGATCGGGGGGGCCTCCCAGATACGCAGTATTTT. Its protein is CASSDRGGLPDTQYF.

The chain couples TRBV11-3 to TRBJ1-1; D may be TRBD1 (6 bases). The germline V gene has CDR1 SGHNT and CDR2 YENEEA. The CDR3 is 15 amino acids. Trimming removed 5 bases at V and 1 base at J, with 14 bases between. This CDR3 is CASSAYLQGNTEAFF. CDR3 bases: TGTGCCAGCAGCGCCTATCTACAGGGGAACACTGAAGCTTTCTTT.

The chain joins TRBV10-3 to TRBJ1-5, with 12 bases fitting TRBD1. The V and J ends lost 8 bases and 4 bases, in that order; junction bases with no gene match: 3. The CDR3 sequence is 14 residues long. Germline CDR1 reads ENHRY; CDR2 reads SYGVKD. Here the CDR3 reads CAIGTGGENQPQHF. The CDR3 DNA is TGTGCCATCGGGACAGGGGGCGAAAATCAGCCCCAGCATTTT.

The chain has TRBV5-1 and TRBJ1-3; D is possibly TRBD1 (6 bases). Germline V gene data show CDR1 as SGHRS and CDR2 as YFSETQ. CDR3 size: 14 residues. With 0 bases removed from V and 3 bases from J, the gap between germline ends came to 7 bases. CDR3 amino acids: CASSLEQGGNTIYF. The CDR3 DNA sequence: TGCGCCAGCAGCTTGGAACAGGGTGGAAACACCATATATTTT.

The V gene is TRBV6-5, the J gene TRBJ1-2; 7 bases are shared with TRBD1. V was pared by 7 bases and J by 3 bases, with 8 bases of the junction left unmatched. Germline CDR1 and CDR2: MNHEY and SVGAGI. The CDR3 contains 14 residues. CDR3 DNA: TGTGCCAGCACCTTGGCGCAGGGGGACTATGGCTACACCTTC. Amino acid sequence: CASTLAQGDYGYTF.

V and J are TRBV30 and TRBJ1-1; D is undetermined. Germline V CDR1 and CDR2: GTSNPN, SVGIG (reference sequence). CDR3 length equals 13 residues. The V end lost 0 bases, the J end lost 1 base, and 6 bases lay between the germline ends. CDR3: CAWSVQENTEAFF. The CDR3 DNA is TGTGCCTGGAGTGTCCAGGAGAACACTGAAGCTTTCTTT. The whole variable domain, remainder taken from reference TRBV30 and TRBJ1-1, is SQTIHQWPATLVQPVGSPLSLECTVEGTSNPNLYWYRQAAGRGLQLLFYSVGIGQISSEVPQNLSASRPQDRQFILSSKKLLLSDSGFYLCAWSVQENTEAFFGQGTRLTVV.

This clone was detected only once. The gene calls are TRBV5-1 and TRBJ2-7; a possible D gene is TRBD2 (5 bases). V shed 5 bases and J shed 3 bases, with 21 bases lying between them. This CDR3 is built from 16 residues. CDR1 and CDR2 from the germline V gene are SGHRS and YFSETQ. CDR3 nucleotides: TGCGCCAGCAGTGGGTTTAGCACCCATGGAGGCTACGAGCAGTACTTC. It codes for CASSGFSTHGGYEQYF.

This sequence joins TRBV28 and TRBJ1-5; D is perhaps TRBD1 (5 bases). The V end lost 3 bases, the J end lost 5 bases, and 14 bases lay between the germline ends. Germline V CDR1 and CDR2: MDHEN, SYDVKM. This CDR3 region has 15 residues. The CDR3 spells CASSFSGDHYQPQHF. The CDR3 bases are TGTGCCAGCAGTTTTTCTGGGGACCATTATCAGCCCCAGCATTTT.

The chain couples TRBV6-1 to TRBJ2-1; no firm D call. The CDR3 covers 11 residues. Germline V gene sequence: CDR1 MNHNS, CDR2 SASEGT. V lost 5 bases and J lost 2, with 1 base in between. CDR3 residues: CASSPYNEQFF. CDR3 DNA: TGTGCCAGCAGTCCCTACAATGAGCAGTTCTTC.

The CDR3 protein is CASSLAGTGTYNEQFF. The CDR3, as DNA: TGTGCCAGCAGCTTAGCCGGGACAGGGACCTACAATGAGCAGTTCTTC. The chain joins TRBV7-8 to TRBJ2-1; 9 bases are shared with TRBD1. The germline V gene has CDR1 SGHVS and CDR2 FQNEAQ. CDR3 length: 16 residues. J gave up 2 bases and V 0 bases, and 2 bases lay outside the gene matches.

The V gene is TRBV14, the J gene TRBJ2-2; 7 positions match TRBD2. The CDR3 contains 16 residues. Germline assignment: CDR1 SGHDN and CDR2 FVKESK. V was pared by 2 bases and J by 6 bases, with 9 bases of the junction left unmatched. CDR3 DNA: TGTGCCAGCAGCCAAAGGTCGGGTAGCGGGTCCGGGGAGCTGTTTTTT. Translated: CASSQRSGSGSGELFF.

The gene calls are TRBV4-1 and TRBJ2-7; tentatively, D is TRBD1 (5 bases). The CDR3 spans 15 residues. The V end lost 0 bases, the J end lost 2 bases, and 11 bases lay between the germline ends. Germline V gene sequence: CDR1 MGHRA, CDR2 YSYEKL. CDR3 coding DNA: TGCGCCAGCAGCCAAGATCAGGGTAGGGCCTACGAGCAGTACTTC. This sequence encodes CASSQDQGRAYEQYF.